This passage covers 21 T cell receptor beta chains from one sample sequenced in a study of molecular identifiers for immune sequencing clone quantification (dated by TCRdb to the late 2010s). Libraries were made using PCR. These reads were obtained on a NextSeq 500. Using fastp trimming at Q25 and MiXCR clonotype assembly, TCRdb reanalyzed the public sequencing data and kept in-frame beta chains. Rows with a matching CDR3 protein are joined into one entry that keeps the most common DNA and genes. This sample comprises approximately 97,000 distinct CDR3 sequences, 20% to 30% of them detected only once. In total, the top ten clones hold under 1% of the sample. The material sequenced was naive CD8+ T cells from blood, with Jurkat cell RNA spiked in. Interpreted using the paper, the cell subset or site label stands for: FACS-sorted CD8+CD4-CCR7+CD45RA+ naive T cells. These TCRs come from a human donor in good health. Some libraries in this study had Jurkat cell RNA spiked in.

The rearrangement joins TRBV4-2 to TRBJ2-1, with TRBD2 matching over 8 bases. Germline CDR1 LGHNA, CDR2 YNFKEQ. Trimming cost V 4 bases and J 6 bases; bases outside gene matches: 14. The CDR3 totals 17 residues. In DNA form, the CDR3 reads TGTGCCAGCAGCCGAGATCGGGCTAGCGGGTCCGGCAATGAGCAGTTCTTC. Encoded protein: CASSRDRASGSGNEQFF.

This clonotype was recorded at least ten times. The chain recombines TRBV7-9 with TRBJ2-7, with 7 bases identical to TRBD2. CDR1 is SEHNR, CDR2 FQNEAQ, per germline (reference sequence). J gave up 0 bases and V 7 bases, and 6 bases lay outside the gene matches. There are 14 residues in the CDR3. The CDR3 region is CASISGASSYEQYF. The CDR3 region has the DNA TGTGCCAGCATAAGCGGGGCGAGCTCCTACGAGCAGTACTTC.

Many counts were recorded for this clonotype. Here the CDR3 reads CASSPRDRTSTDTQYF. The CDR3 bases are TGTGCCAGCAGCCCCCGGGACAGGACTAGCACAGATACGCAGTATTTT. J is TRBJ2-3 and V is TRBV7-9; 8 positions match TRBD1. After removal of 5 bases from V and 0 bases from J, the junction contained 7 bases not matched to a gene. The CDR3 extends over 16 amino acids. CDR1 is SEHNR and CDR2 is FQNEAQ in the germline V gene (reference sequence). The full variable domain, rest sourced from reference TRBV7-9 and TRBJ2-3, is DTGVSQNPRHKITKRGQNVTFRCDPISEHNRLYWYRQTLGQGPEFLTYFQNEAQLEKSRLLSDRFSAERPKGSFSTLEIQRTEQGDSAMYLCASSPRDRTSTDTQYFGPGTRLTVL.

This clonotype was seen at least ten times. This chain connects TRBV9 to TRBJ2-5, with TRBD2 identical over 12 bases. Germline V gene sequence: CDR1 SGDLS, CDR2 YYNGEE. Trimming took 2 bases from V and 4 from J; bases not matched to a gene: 9. The length of the CDR3 is 17 residues. CDR3: CASSVGLAGGPGETQYF. The CDR3 DNA sequence: TGTGCCAGCAGCGTTGGGCTAGCGGGAGGGCCAGGAGAGACCCAGTACTTC.

This clonotype showed up many times. The V and J genes are TRBV11-2 and TRBJ1-1; weak D call: TRBD1 (6 bases). The CDR3 loop spans 15 amino acids. Per germline, CDR1 SGHAT and CDR2 FQNNGV. V was cut by 4 bases and J by 0 bases, with 12 bases left in between. This CDR3 reads CASSSKGHLNTEAFF. CDR3 in DNA: TGTGCCAGCAGCTCAAAGGGACATCTGAACACTGAAGCTTTCTTT. The full variable domain, completed using reference TRBV11-2 and TRBJ1-1, is EAGVAQSPRYKIIEKRQSVAFWCNPISGHATLYWYQQILGQGPKLLIQFQNNGVVDDSQLPKDRFSAERLKGVDSTLKIQPAKLEDSAVYLCASSSKGHLNTEAFFGQGTRLTVV.

A word on this clonotype: The junction departs from the called germline gene at one end, perhaps through a read error. The chain has TRBV5-1 and TRBJ2-3; 7 bases agree with TRBD1. Germline V gene data show CDR1 as SGHRS and CDR2 as YFSETQ. The CDR3 runs to 15 residues. In DNA form, the CDR3 reads TGCGCCAGCAGCTTCGGACAGGCTGGCGCAGATACGCAGTATTTC. Translated, it gives CASSFGQAGADTQYF. The complete variable domain, with remaining parts taken from reference TRBV5-1 and TRBJ2-3, reads KAGVTQTPRYLIKTRGQQVTLSCSPISGHRSVSWYQQTPGQGLQFLFEYFSETQRNKGNFPGRFSGRQFSNSRSEMNVSTLELGDSALYLCASSFGQAGADTQYFGPGTRLTVL.

This clonotype was seen many times. The CDR3 bases are TGTGCCAGCAGTTACTCAGTTACAGGGGTTCGGCAGCCCCAGCATTTT. This translates into CASSYSVTGVRQPQHF. V is TRBV6-2 or TRBV6-3 and J is TRBJ1-5; 7 nucleotides line up with TRBD1. Germline V gene sequence: CDR1 MNHEY, CDR2 SVGEGT. V lost 0 bases, J lost 7 bases, and 9 bases stayed unmatched. CDR3 size: 16 residues.

A note on this clonotype: This may come from a read error, since a much larger clone is one base off. The V call is TRBV28, the J call TRBJ2-7; TRBD1 matches at 10 bases. The V segment lost 6 bases and the J segment 2 bases; nucleotides outside the gene matches: 1. From germline, CDR1 is MDHEN and CDR2 SYDVKM. This CDR3 is 13 amino acids long. CDR3 in amino acids: CASRDRGAYEQYF. CDR3 bases: TGTGCCAGCAGGGACAGGGGGGCCTACGAGCAGTACTTC.

This clonotype has more than one count but fewer than ten. The chain employs TRBV11-2 and TRBJ2-2, with D possibly being TRBD2 (5 bases). Germline V gives CDR1 SGHAT, CDR2 FQNNGV. The CDR3 consists of 14 residues. Trimming pared 5 bases from V and 0 bases from J, leaving 7 bases between. The CDR3 region is CASSPGTNTGELFF. The CDR3 nucleotides are TGTGCCAGCAGCCCGGGGACGAACACCGGGGAGCTGTTTTTT.

This clonotype appeared many times. The chain recombines TRBV6-6 with TRBJ2-3; 12 nucleotides line up with TRBD2. The junction had 5 bases not matched to a gene; V was cut back by 7 bases and J by 3 bases. The CDR3 runs 15 residues. CDR1 and CDR2 from the germline V gene are MNHNY and SVGAGI (reference sequence). The chain's CDR3 is CASTWTSGVTDTQYF. CDR3 nucleotides: TGTGCCAGCACCTGGACTAGCGGGGTGACAGATACGCAGTATTTT.

In its sample, this clonotype was seen a few times. V and J are TRBV20-1 and TRBJ2-3; TRBD1 is a possible D gene (6 bases). The CDR3 is 15 residues long. The V end was cut by 6 bases, the J end by 0 bases, with 16 bases between. Germline assignment: CDR1 DFQATT and CDR2 SNEGSKA (reference sequence). The CDR3 DNA reads as TGCAGTGCGCCTGCGTGGGACAAGAGCACAGATACGCAGTATTTT. The encoded protein is CSAPAWDKSTDTQYF.

This clonotype was detected ten times or more. V and J are TRBV5-8 and TRBJ2-1; D is uncertain. Germline assignment: CDR1 SGHTS and CDR2 YDEGEE. Trimming took 3 bases from V and 3 from J, leaving 13 bases between them. This CDR3 is built from 15 residues. The DNA of the CDR3 is TGTGCCAGCAGCTGGCCGGGCCCAGACTACAATGAGCAGTTCTTC. This gives the protein CASSWPGPDYNEQFF. The whole variable domain, filled in from reference TRBV5-8 and TRBJ2-1, reads EAGVTQSPTHLIKTRGQQATLRCSPISGHTSVYWYQQALGLGLQFLLWYDEGEERNRGNFPPRFSGRQFPNYSSELNVNALELEDSALYLCASSWPGPDYNEQFFGPGTRLTVL.

This clonotype was counted a few times. The chain is built from TRBV5-6 and TRBJ1-2; the match to TRBD1 covers 9 bases. Trimming took 3 bases from V and 2 from J; bases not matched to a gene: 8. Per the germline V gene, CDR1 is SGHDT and CDR2 is YYEEEE. The CDR3 totals 16 residues. The CDR3 region is CASSYRDRDVNYGYTF. For the CDR3, the DNA is TGTGCCAGCAGCTACCGGGACAGGGACGTAAACTATGGCTACACCTTC.

This clonotype has ten or more counts. The chain is built from TRBV7-2 and TRBJ2-2; perhaps TRBD1 as D (7 bases). Germline CDR1 is SGHTA and CDR2 is FQGNSA. Trimming pared 9 bases from V and 6 bases from J, leaving 17 bases between. This CDR3 has 14 residues. CDR3 DNA: TGTGCCAGTCGGCGGGACAGCGGATCCGGGGAGCTGTTTTTT. This translates into CASRRDSGSGELFF. The variable domain in full, completed from reference TRBV7-2 and TRBJ2-2, reads GAGVSQSPSNKVTEKGKDVELRCDPISGHTALYWYRQSLGQGLEFLIYFQGNSAPDKSGLPSDRFSAERTGGSVSTLTIQRTQQEDSAVYLCASRRDSGSGELFFGEGSRLTVL.

This clonotype was counted between two and nine times. This rearrangement joins TRBV14 to TRBJ1-3; 9 bases map to TRBD1. The germline V gene has CDR1 SGHDN and CDR2 FVKESK. With V trimmed by 4 bases and J by 0 bases, 4 bases remained unmatched. The CDR3 runs to 16 residues. For the CDR3, the DNA is TGTGCCAGCAGCCGGGACAGGGTGAGCTCTGGAAACACCATATATTTT. Translation: CASSRDRVSSGNTIYF.

This clonotype has ten or more counts. This chain links TRBV30 with TRBJ2-5, with D possibly being TRBD1 (6 bases). Germline V lookup: CDR1 GTSNPN, CDR2 SVGIG (reference sequence). The CDR3 has 11 amino acids. With 2 bases removed from V and 7 bases from J, the gap between germline ends came to 8 bases. DNA of the CDR3: TGTGCCTGGAGTATCAGGGGGACCCAGTACTTC. The encoded protein is CAWSIRGTQYF.

In this sample, this clonotype turned up a few times. CDR3 sequence reads: CASSQDHGTGELFF. The CDR3 bases are TGCGCCAGCAGCCAAGATCACGGCACCGGGGAGCTGTTTTTT. The rearrangement joins TRBV4-3 to TRBJ2-2; D unresolved. This CDR3 region has 14 residues. Deletions cut 0 bases from V and 4 bases from J, with 6 bases between. The germline CDR1 and CDR2 sequences are LGHNA and YSLEER.

Turning to this clonotype: A much larger clone is a single base away; this may be a read error. This chain uses TRBV6-1 with TRBJ1-1; the D is unclear. Between the trimmed V and J ends, which lost 2 bases and 3 bases, there was a span of 13 bases. CDR3 length: 15 residues. Germline V gene data show CDR1 as MNHNS and CDR2 as SASEGT. The CDR3 DNA reads TGTGCCAGCAGTGAACGCGGGCGCCCGGACACTGAAGCTTTCTTT. Translated: CASSERGRPDTEAFF.

The chain employs TRBV12-3 or TRBV12-4 and TRBJ1-5; D is perhaps TRBD1 (5 bases). The CDR3 is 14 amino acids. V lost 5 bases and J lost 7, with 15 bases in between. The CDR3: CASSPSRGAQPQHF. Written as DNA, the CDR3 is TGTGCCAGCAGTCCCTCCCGGGGCGCGCAGCCCCAGCATTTT.

The table lists this clonotype with many counts. The chain employs TRBV28 and TRBJ2-7; D gene ambiguous. The CDR3 has 14 residues. Germline V gene lookup returns CDR1 MDHEN and CDR2 SYDVKM. V lost 8 bases to trimming and J lost 7 bases, with 21 bases between them. CDR3 residues: CASGVSSYPGEQYF. The CDR3 region has the DNA TGTGCCAGCGGTGTAAGCAGTTACCCTGGGGAGCAGTACTTC.

The CDR3 coding sequence is TGTGCCAGCAGTTCTCCAGGGCTCTCCTACGAGCAGTACTTC. It codes for CASSSPGLSYEQYF. V is TRBV27 and J is TRBJ2-7; D perhaps matches TRBD1 (5 bases). Deletions cut 4 bases from V and 0 bases from J, with 10 bases between. CDR3 size: 14 residues. CDR1 MNHEY and CDR2 SMNVEV come from the germline V gene (reference sequence).